Sequencing of this T cell receptor (beta chain) was carried out in a study of blood T cells in healthy people across ages. As for the study in general: About one barcoded beta molecule per two T cells came from capture by template switching. Regarding the study as a whole: Diversity estimates drawn from one million T cells were deemed underestimates. In long-lived donors, naive CD4+ cell counts and diversity exceeded those of aged donors.

The germline V gene has CDR1 SGHRS and CDR2 YFSETQ. V was pared by 1 base and J by 7 bases, with 15 bases between. CDR3 length: 15 amino acids. Details on this clonotype: Its target is unknown.

The authors ran a second PCR of about 7 to 12 cycles using a sample-barcoded 5' primer and a J-beta primer mix. Tagging of each cDNA molecule was performed by a template-switch adaptor with 12 random nucleotides. TCRdb analysed the 5' RACE reads with MiXCR anew, one entry per CDR3 protein. Of about 1.6 million distinct CDR3 sequences listed, roughly 32% are singletons. The TCR originated in a woman aged 25-40 years in good health. Source material: blood. This chain joins TRBV5-1 and TRBJ1-5, with D possibly matching TRBD1 (6 bases). CDR3 region: CASSLRAGAGQPQHF. The CDR3 nucleotides read TGCGCCAGCAGCTTGAGGGCAGGGGCTGGGCAGCCCCAGCATTTT.